One and the same sample provided the 19 T cell receptor beta chains below, sequenced in a study of blood T cell repertoires in COVID-19. Some clones are missing from TCRdb's copy, which holds only in-frame ones; the method was immunoSEQ multiplex PCR. The sample lists about 200,000 clones; 85% to 90% were seen once. The sample taken for sequencing was peripheral blood. All receptors come from a man aged 50-59 years with acute or convalescent COVID-19.

This chain joins TRBV27 and TRBJ1-1; D might be TRBD1 (5 bases). The CDR3 is 13 amino acids. Germline CDR1 reads MNHEY; CDR2 reads SMNVEV (reference sequence). Trimming removed 8 bases from V and 0 bases from J, with 10 bases in between. CDR3 residues: CASWTFMNTEAFF. The DNA of the CDR3 is TGTGCCAGCTGGACATTCATGAACACTGAAGCTTTCTTT.

The chain has TRBV10-3 and TRBJ1-4; possibly TRBD1 for D (5 bases). The CDR3 loop spans 13 amino acids. V lost 4 bases and J lost 7, with 10 bases in between. CDR1 and CDR2 from the germline V gene are ENHRY and SYGVKD. CDR3 residues: CAISAGGAEKLFF. The CDR3, as DNA: TGTGCCATCAGTGCCGGCGGGGCTGAAAAACTGTTTTTT.

This chain links TRBV19 with TRBJ2-3; D is possibly TRBD2 (6 bases). Germline CDR1 LNHDA, CDR2 SQIVND (reference sequence). Trimming pared 1 base from V and 1 base from J, leaving 9 bases between. The CDR3 is made up of 15 amino acids. The DNA of the CDR3 is TGTGCCAGTAGTATAGCGGCTAGCGGCACAGATACGCAGTATTTT. As protein: CASSIAASGTDTQYF.

The chain uses TRBV23-1 and TRBJ1-3; weak D call: TRBD1 (5 bases). TRBV23-1 is classed as an ORF, of uncertain function. V gave up 2 bases and J gave up 4 bases, with 15 bases separating them. The CDR3 loop spans 16 amino acids. In DNA, the CDR3 is TGCGCCAGCAGTCAAATGGACACCGAGTGGGGAAACACCATATATTTT. It codes for CASSQMDTEWGNTIYF.

The chain has TRBV19 and TRBJ2-1; 9 nucleotides line up with TRBD1. The CDR3 has 15 residues. Germline trimming cut 5 bases from V and 4 bases from J; bases unmatched to any gene: 6. Germline V gene data show CDR1 as LNHDA and CDR2 as SQIVND (reference sequence). CDR3 DNA sequence: TGTGCCAGTAGTTCTGGACAGGGGCATTACAATGAGCAGTTCTTC. Amino acid sequence: CASSSGQGHYNEQFF.

This sequence joins TRBV3-1 (or the pseudogene TRBV3-2) and TRBJ2-5; 8 bases map to TRBD1. Germline CDR1 reads LGHDT; CDR2 reads YNNKEL (reference sequence). This CDR3 contains 16 residues. The junction had 8 bases not matched to a gene; V was cut back by 1 base and J by 4 bases. CDR3 amino acids: CASSQGRFTGGETQYF. CDR3 DNA: TGTGCCAGCAGCCAAGGCCGATTTACAGGGGGAGAGACCCAGTACTTC.

The V gene is TRBV27, the J gene TRBJ2-5; TRBD2 might be the D (6 bases). CDR3 size: 13 residues. V was trimmed by 5 bases and J by 5 bases, leaving 12 bases between them. Germline V lookup: CDR1 MNHEY, CDR2 SMNVEV (reference sequence). This chain's CDR3 is CASSRLGLETQYF. The CDR3 nucleotides are TGTGCCAGCAGTAGACTAGGCTTGGAGACCCAGTACTTC.

The chain combines TRBV27 with TRBJ2-7, with TRBD2 as a possible D gene (6 bases). The CDR3 length is 13 residues. V lost 6 bases and J 0 bases, leaving 9 bases between the germline ends. Germline CDR1 reads MNHEY; CDR2 reads SMNVEV (reference sequence). The CDR3 spells CASREGSSYEQYV. The CDR3 coding sequence is TGTGCCAGCAGGGAGGGGTCCTCCTACGAGCAGTACGTC.

This clone was observed once. This chain uses TRBV6-2 or TRBV6-3 with TRBJ1-2; D is undetermined. Trimming shortened V by 2 bases and J by 2 bases, and 9 bases separated the two germline ends. Looked up from germline, CDR1 is MNHEY and CDR2 is SVGEGT. The CDR3 has 14 residues. The CDR3 region has the DNA TGTGCCAGCAGTTACCAGCAGGCAAACTATGGCTACACCTTC. Residues: CASSYQQANYGYTF.

V is TRBV6-2 or TRBV6-3 and J is TRBJ2-7; D call uncertain. Germline CDR1 reads MNHEY; CDR2 reads SVGEGT. V lost 4 bases, J lost 3 bases, and 10 bases lay in between. The CDR3 sequence is 13 residues long. The CDR3 spells CASSFYQNYEQYV. The CDR3 region has the DNA TGTGCCAGCAGTTTTTACCAGAACTACGAGCAGTACGTC.

The rearrangement joins TRBV5-1 to TRBJ2-2; perhaps TRBD2 as D (6 bases). Germline lookup yields CDR1 SGHRS and CDR2 YFSETQ. Trimming stripped 1 base from V and 1 base from J, with 11 bases between. This CDR3 region has 16 residues. CDR3 loop: CASSLFAGLNTGELFF. The CDR3 bases are TGCGCCAGCAGCTTGTTTGCGGGATTGAACACCGGGGAGCTGTTTTTT.

This clone was seen a single time. The chain is built from TRBV2 and TRBJ1-2, with a possible D match to TRBD1 (5 bases). Germline V gene data show CDR1 as SNHLY and CDR2 as FYNNEI. This CDR3 has 15 residues. Trimming cost V 2 bases and J 2 bases, with 12 bases left between them. In DNA, the CDR3 is TGTGCCAGCAGTGAACAGGGAAGGGCCAACTATGGCTACACCTTC. It yields the protein CASSEQGRANYGYTF.

This sequence joins TRBV5-1 and TRBJ2-3, with a tentative D call TRBD2 (6 bases). Germline values: CDR1 SGHRS, CDR2 YFSETQ. The CDR3 is made up of 16 amino acids. Trimming took 2 bases from V and 2 from J, leaving 15 bases between them. CDR3 bases: TGCGCCAGCAGCTTCAGTACTAGCAGAAACACAGATACGCAGTATTTT. Its translation is CASSFSTSRNTDTQYF.

This rearrangement joins TRBV5-5 to TRBJ2-2; tentatively, D is TRBD1 (6 bases). This CDR3 is built from 16 residues. Germline V lookup: CDR1 SGHKS, CDR2 YYEKEE (reference sequence). Trimming took off 5 bases at V and 5 bases at J, with 19 bases between the two ends. The CDR3 loop is CASRARIGQLTGELFF. CDR3 nucleotides: TGTGCCAGCAGGGCCCGAATAGGACAGTTGACCGGGGAGCTGTTTTTT.

The J gene is TRBJ1-5, the V gene TRBV14; 10 bases fit TRBD1. This CDR3 region has 19 residues. In germline, CDR1 is SGHDN, CDR2 FVKESK. V lost 6 bases to trimming and J lost 0 bases; unmatched junction nucleotides: 14. CDR3 sequence: CASSKIRDRGGYSNQPQHF. In DNA, the CDR3 is TGTGCCAGCAGTAAAATCCGGGACAGGGGAGGGTATAGCAATCAGCCCCAGCATTTT.

This clone was detected once. The chain couples TRBV5-5 to TRBJ2-1; possible D gene TRBD1, 5 bases. The V gene lost 4 bases and the J gene lost 0 bases, with 11 bases spanning the gap. Germline V gene data show CDR1 as SGHKS and CDR2 as YYEKEE (reference sequence). The CDR3 sequence is 15 residues long. CDR3 residues: CASSLVGASYNEQFF. Here the CDR3 DNA reads TGTGCCAGCAGCCTAGTAGGGGCCTCCTACAATGAGCAGTTCTTC.

This clone appeared a single time. One junction end does not reproduce the germline sequence, and a read error may be involved. This chain connects TRBV7-7 to TRBJ2-1; tentatively, D is TRBD2 (5 bases). The CDR3 spans 14 residues. The V gene's germline CDR1 is SSHAT and CDR2 FNYEAQ (reference sequence). CDR3 residues: CASSSTPGGNEQFF. CDR3 DNA sequence: TGTGCTAGCAGCTCCACTCCCGGCGGGAATGAGCAGTTCTTC.

V is TRBV5-1 and J is TRBJ2-2; TRBD1 agrees at 8 bases. The CDR3 length is 17 residues. Germline values: CDR1 SGHRS, CDR2 YFSETQ. V was clipped by 3 bases and J by 0 bases; unmatched bases: 7. The CDR3 protein is CASSSYGQGPNTGELFF. The CDR3 nucleotides are TGCGCCAGCAGCTCCTACGGACAGGGTCCGAACACCGGGGAGCTGTTTTTT.

V and J are TRBV28 and TRBJ1-2; the match to TRBD1 covers 8 bases. Germline CDR1 reads MDHEN; CDR2 reads SYDVKM. The length of the CDR3 is 15 residues. J was trimmed by 4 bases and V by 5 bases; bases with no gene match: 9. This chain's CDR3 is CASSPRDRLLYGYTF. DNA for the CDR3: TGTGCCAGCAGTCCGAGGGACAGGCTCCTCTATGGCTACACCTTC.